This T cell receptor (beta chain) was recorded in a study of CD8+CD57+ T cells in acquired aplastic anemia. Study outcomes and limitations: CD8+ Simpson's diversity in patients was not significantly different from that in controls.

The CDR3 sequence is 15 residues long. The germline CDR1 and CDR2 sequences are LNHDA and SQIVND (reference sequence). TCR beta VDJ and CDR3 were profiled, and genomic DNA was the template. TCRdb re-derived calls from the reads in MiXCR, one entry per CDR3 protein. The sample shows around 500,000 distinct CDR3 sequences, approximately 33% of them seen only once. In the case of this clonotype: The antigen is unknown. The junction and the germline gene differ at one end; a read error may be behind it.

Previously, flow cytometry had revealed CD8+CD57+ cell expansion in the patients chosen for sequencing. All participating patients were living with severe acquired aplastic anemia. What was sequenced was sorted CD4+, CD8+, or CD8+CD57+ T cells (not recorded which) from PBMCs. This receptor was identified in a human donor with aplastic anemia. The V call is TRBV19, the J call TRBJ1-6; no reliable D call. The CDR3 DNA reads TGTACCAGCAGTATTTTAGGTGACGCTGGTTCACCCCTCCACTTT. Amino acid sequence: CTSSILGDAGSPLHF.